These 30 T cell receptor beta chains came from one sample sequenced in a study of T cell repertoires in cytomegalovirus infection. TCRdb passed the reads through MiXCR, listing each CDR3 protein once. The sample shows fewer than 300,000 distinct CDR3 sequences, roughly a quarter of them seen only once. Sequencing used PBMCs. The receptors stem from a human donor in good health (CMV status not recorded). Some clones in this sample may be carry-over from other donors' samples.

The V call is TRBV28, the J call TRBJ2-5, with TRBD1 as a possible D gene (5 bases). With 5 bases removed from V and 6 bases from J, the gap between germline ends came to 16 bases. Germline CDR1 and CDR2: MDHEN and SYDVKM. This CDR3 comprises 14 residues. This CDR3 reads CASSPPRQSQTQYF. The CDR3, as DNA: TGTGCCAGCAGTCCCCCCCGACAGAGTCAGACCCAGTACTTC.

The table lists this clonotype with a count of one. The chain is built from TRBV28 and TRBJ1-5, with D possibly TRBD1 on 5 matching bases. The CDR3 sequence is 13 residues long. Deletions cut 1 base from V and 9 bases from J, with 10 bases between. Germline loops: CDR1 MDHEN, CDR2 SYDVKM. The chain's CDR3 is CASSLFSGRPQHF. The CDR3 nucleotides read TGTGCCAGCAGTTTATTCTCAGGGCGGCCCCAGCATTTT.

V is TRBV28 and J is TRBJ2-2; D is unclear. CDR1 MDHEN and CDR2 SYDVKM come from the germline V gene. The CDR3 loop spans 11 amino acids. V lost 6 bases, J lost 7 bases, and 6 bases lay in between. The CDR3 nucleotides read TGTGCCAGCAGAGCGATCGGGGAGCTGTTTTTT. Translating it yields CASRAIGELFF.

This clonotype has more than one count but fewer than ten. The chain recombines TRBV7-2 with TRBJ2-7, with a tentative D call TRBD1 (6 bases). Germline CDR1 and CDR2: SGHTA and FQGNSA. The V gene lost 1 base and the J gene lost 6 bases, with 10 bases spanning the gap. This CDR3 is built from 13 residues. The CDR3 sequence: CASSLDRAGEQYF. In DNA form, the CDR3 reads TGTGCCAGCAGCTTAGACAGGGCTGGCGAGCAGTACTTC. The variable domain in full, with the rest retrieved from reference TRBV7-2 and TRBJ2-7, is GAGVSQSPSNKVTEKGKDVELRCDPISGHTALYWYRQSLGQGLEFLIYFQGNSAPDKSGLPSDRFSAERTGGSVSTLTIQRTQQEDSAVYLCASSLDRAGEQYFGPGTRLTVT.

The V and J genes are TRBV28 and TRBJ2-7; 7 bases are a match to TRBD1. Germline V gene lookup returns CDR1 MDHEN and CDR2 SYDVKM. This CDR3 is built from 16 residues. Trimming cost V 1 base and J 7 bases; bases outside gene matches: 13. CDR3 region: CASSLSTGSPRREQYF. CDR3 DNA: TGTGCCAGCAGTTTATCGACAGGGTCTCCCAGACGTGAGCAGTACTTC.

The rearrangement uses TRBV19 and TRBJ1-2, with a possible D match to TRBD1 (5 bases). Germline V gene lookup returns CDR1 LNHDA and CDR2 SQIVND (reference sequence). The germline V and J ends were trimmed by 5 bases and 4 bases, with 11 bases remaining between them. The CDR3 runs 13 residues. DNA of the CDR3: TGTGCCAGTAGTCCCGACAGCTTCTATGGCTACACCTTC. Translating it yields CASSPDSFYGYTF. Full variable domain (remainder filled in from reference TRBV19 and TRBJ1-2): DGGITQSPKYLFRKEGQNVTLSCEQNLNHDAMYWYRQDPGQGLRLIYYSQIVNDFQKGDIAEGYSVSREKKESFPLTVTSAQKNPTAFYLCASSPDSFYGYTFGSGTRLTVV.

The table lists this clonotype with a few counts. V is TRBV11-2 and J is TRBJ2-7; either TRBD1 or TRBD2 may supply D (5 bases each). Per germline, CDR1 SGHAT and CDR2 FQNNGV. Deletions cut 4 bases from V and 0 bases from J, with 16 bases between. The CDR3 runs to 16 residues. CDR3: CASSSALWGSSYEQYF. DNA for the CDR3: TGTGCCAGCAGCTCTGCACTGTGGGGGAGCTCCTACGAGCAGTACTTC.

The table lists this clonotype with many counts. DNA for the CDR3: TGTGCCAGCAGTGTCAGGAACACCGGGGAGCTGTTTTTT. Amino acid sequence: CASSVRNTGELFF. The chain is built from TRBV6-1 and TRBJ2-2, with unresolved D. CDR3 size: 13 residues. Between the trimmed V and J ends, which lost 4 bases and 1 base, there was a span of 4 bases. Germline V gene sequence: CDR1 MNHNS, CDR2 SASEGT.

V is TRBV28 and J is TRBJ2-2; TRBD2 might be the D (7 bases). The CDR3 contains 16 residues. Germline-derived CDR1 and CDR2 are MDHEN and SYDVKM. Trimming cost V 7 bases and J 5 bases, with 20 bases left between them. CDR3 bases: TGTGCCAGCATCTCGGGGGCGGGAGTGAAGACCGGGGAGCTGTTTTTT. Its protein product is CASISGAGVKTGELFF.

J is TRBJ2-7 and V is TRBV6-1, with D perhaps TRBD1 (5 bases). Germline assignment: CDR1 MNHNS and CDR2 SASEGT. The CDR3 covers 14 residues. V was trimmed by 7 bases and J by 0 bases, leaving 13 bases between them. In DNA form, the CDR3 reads TGTGCCAGCACCCCCACGACAGTCTCCTACGAGCAGTACTTC. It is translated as CASTPTTVSYEQYF.

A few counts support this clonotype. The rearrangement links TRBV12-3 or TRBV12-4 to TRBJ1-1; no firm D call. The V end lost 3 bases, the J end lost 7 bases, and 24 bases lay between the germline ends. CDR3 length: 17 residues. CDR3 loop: CASSFKGLGSPSGEAFF. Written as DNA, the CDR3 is TGTGCCAGCAGTTTTAAAGGCCTGGGCAGCCCTAGTGGTGAAGCTTTCTTT.

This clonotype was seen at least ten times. For the CDR3, the DNA is TGTGCCAGCACCGACGGGGGGCGGTTCGGCTACACCTTC. Its translation: CASTDGGRFGYTF. This sequence joins TRBV7-9 and TRBJ1-2; maybe TRBD1 (6 bases). V lost 7 bases and J lost 8, with 17 bases in between. CDR3 size: 13 residues. Germline V lookup: CDR1 SEHNR, CDR2 FQNEAQ (reference sequence).

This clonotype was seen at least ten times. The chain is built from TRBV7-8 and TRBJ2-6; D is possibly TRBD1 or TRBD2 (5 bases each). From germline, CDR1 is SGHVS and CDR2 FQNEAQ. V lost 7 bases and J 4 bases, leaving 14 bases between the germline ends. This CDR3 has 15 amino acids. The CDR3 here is CASIPFGAGANVLTF. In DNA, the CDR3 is TGTGCCAGCATCCCCTTCGGGGCCGGGGCCAACGTCCTGACTTTC.

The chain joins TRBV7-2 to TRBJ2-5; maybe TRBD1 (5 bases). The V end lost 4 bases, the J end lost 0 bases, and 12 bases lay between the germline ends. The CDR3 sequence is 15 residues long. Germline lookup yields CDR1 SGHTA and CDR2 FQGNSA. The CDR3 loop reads CASSYGHRYQETQYF. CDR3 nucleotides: TGTGCCAGCAGCTACGGACACCGGTACCAAGAGACCCAGTACTTC.

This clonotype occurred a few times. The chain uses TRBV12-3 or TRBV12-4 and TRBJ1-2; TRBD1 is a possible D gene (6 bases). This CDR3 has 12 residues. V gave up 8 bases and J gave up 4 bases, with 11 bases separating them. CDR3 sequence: CASRDIGYGYTF. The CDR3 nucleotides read TGTGCCAGCCGGGACATTGGCTATGGCTACACCTTC.

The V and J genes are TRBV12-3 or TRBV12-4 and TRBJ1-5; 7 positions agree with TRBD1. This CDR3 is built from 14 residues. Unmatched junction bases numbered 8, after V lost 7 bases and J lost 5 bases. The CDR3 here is CASNPTGTYQPQHF. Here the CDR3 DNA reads TGTGCCAGCAATCCGACAGGGACTTATCAGCCCCAGCATTTT.

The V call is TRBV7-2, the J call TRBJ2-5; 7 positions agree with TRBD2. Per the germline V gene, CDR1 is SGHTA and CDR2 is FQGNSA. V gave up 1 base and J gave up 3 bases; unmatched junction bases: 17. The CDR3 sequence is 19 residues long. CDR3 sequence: CASSLVGLSGGSVKETQYF. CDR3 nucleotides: TGTGCCAGCAGCTTAGTCGGCCTATCGGGAGGCTCCGTCAAAGAGACCCAGTACTTC.

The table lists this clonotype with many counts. CDR3 in DNA: TGTGCCAGCAGTCTCTCAGCGAATGGGTTTGCCTACAATGAGCAGTTCTTC. The encoded protein is CASSLSANGFAYNEQFF. The V call is TRBV6-1, the J call TRBJ2-1; D ambiguous. Germline loops: CDR1 MNHNS, CDR2 SASEGT. The CDR3 has 17 residues. The V and J ends lost 5 bases and 2 bases respectively, with 19 bases between them.

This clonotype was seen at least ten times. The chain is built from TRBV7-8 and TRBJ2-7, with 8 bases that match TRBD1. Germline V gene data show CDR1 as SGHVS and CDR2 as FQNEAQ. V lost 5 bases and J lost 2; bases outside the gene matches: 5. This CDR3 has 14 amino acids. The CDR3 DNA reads TGTGCCAGCAGCGGGGACAGGCTTACCTACGAGCAGTACTTC. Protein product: CASSGDRLTYEQYF.

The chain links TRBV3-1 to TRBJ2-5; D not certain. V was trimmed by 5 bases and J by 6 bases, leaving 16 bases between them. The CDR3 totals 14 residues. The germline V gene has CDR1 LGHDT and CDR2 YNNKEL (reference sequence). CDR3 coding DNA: TGTGCCAGCAGCTCGCGATTATTTGGAAAGACCCAGTACTTC. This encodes CASSSRLFGKTQYF.

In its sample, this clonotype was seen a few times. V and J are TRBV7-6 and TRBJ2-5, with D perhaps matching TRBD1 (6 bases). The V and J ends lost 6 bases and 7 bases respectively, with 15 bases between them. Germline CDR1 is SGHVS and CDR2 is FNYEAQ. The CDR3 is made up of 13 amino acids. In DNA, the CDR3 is TGTGCCAGCAGAGCCCAGGGGCGCGCGACCCAGTACTTC. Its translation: CASRAQGRATQYF.

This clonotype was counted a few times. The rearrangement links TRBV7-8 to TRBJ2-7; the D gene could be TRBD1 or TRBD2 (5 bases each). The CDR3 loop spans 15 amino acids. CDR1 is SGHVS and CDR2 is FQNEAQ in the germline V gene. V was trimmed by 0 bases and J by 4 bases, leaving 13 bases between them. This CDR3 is CASSLAVGTGYEQYF. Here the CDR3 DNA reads TGTGCCAGCAGCTTAGCGGTGGGGACGGGATACGAGCAGTACTTC.

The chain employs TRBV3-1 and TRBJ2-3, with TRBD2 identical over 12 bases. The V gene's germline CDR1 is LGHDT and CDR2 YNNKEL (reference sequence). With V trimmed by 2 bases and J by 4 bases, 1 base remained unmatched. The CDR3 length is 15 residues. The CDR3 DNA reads TGTGCCAGCAGCCAACTAGCGGGAGGGGCAGATACGCAGTATTTT. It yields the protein CASSQLAGGADTQYF.

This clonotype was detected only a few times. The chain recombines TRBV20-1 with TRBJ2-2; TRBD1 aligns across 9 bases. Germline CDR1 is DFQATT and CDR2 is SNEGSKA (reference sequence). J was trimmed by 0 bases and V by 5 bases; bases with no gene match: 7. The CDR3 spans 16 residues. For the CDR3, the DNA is TGCAGTGCTGGCGAGGACAGGGGAGCGAACACCGGGGAGCTGTTTTTT. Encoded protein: CSAGEDRGANTGELFF.

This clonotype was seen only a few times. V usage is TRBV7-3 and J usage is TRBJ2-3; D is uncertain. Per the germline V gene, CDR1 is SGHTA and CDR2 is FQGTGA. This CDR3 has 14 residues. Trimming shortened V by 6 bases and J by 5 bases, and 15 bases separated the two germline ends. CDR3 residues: CASRSVVRGDTQYF. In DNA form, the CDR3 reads TGTGCCAGCAGGTCTGTGGTCCGAGGAGATACGCAGTATTTT.

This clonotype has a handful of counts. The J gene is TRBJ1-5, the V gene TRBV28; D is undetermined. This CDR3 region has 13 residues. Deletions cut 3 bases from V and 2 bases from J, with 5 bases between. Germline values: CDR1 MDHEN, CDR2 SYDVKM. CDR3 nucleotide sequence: TGTGCCAGCAGTTTTGGTCGCAATCAGCCCCAGCATTTT. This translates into CASSFGRNQPQHF.

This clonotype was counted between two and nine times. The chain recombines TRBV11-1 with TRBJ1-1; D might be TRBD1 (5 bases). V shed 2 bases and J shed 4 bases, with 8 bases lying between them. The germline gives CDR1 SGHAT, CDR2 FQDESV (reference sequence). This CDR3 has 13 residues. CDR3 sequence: CASSLPGRTEAFF. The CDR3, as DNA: TGTGCCAGCAGCTTACCGGGGCGCACTGAAGCTTTCTTT. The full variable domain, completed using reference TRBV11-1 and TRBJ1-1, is EAEVAQSPRYKITEKSQAVAFWCDPISGHATLYWYRQILGQGPELLVQFQDESVVDDSQLPKDRFSAERLKGVDSTLKIQPAELGDSAMYLCASSLPGRTEAFFGQGTRLTVV.

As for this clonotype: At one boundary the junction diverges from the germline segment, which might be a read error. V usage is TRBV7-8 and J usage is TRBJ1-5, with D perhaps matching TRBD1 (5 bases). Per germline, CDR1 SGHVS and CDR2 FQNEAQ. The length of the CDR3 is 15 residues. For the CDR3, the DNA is TGTGCCAGCAGCGACCAGGGTTATAGCAGTCAGCCCCAGCATTTT. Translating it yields CASSDQGYSSQPQHF.

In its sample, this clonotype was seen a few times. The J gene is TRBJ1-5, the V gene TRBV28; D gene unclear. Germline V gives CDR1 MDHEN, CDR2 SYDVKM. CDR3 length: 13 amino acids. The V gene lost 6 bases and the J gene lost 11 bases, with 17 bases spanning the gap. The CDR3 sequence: CASSLTDGMAQHF. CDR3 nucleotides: TGTGCCAGCAGCCTAACCGACGGGATGGCCCAGCATTTT.

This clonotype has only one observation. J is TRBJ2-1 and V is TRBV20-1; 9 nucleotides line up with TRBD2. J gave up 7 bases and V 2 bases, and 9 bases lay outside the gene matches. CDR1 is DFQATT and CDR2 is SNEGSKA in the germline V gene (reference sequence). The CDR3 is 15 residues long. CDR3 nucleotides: TGCAGTGCTAGATTTAGCGGGAGTGGTACGAATGAGCAGTTCTTC. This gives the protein CSARFSGSGTNEQFF.